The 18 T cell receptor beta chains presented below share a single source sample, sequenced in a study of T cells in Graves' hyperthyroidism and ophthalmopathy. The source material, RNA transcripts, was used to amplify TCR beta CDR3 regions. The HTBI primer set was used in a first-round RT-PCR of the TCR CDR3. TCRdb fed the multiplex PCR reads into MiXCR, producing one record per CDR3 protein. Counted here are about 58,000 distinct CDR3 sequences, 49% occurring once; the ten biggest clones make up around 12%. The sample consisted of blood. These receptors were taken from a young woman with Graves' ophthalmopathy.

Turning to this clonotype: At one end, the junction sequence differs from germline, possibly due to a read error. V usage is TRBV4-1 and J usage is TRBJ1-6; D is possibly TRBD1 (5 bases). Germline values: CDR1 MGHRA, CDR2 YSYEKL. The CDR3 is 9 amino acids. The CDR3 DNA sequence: TGCGCCAGCAGCCAACCAGGGCGCTTT. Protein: CASSQPGRF.

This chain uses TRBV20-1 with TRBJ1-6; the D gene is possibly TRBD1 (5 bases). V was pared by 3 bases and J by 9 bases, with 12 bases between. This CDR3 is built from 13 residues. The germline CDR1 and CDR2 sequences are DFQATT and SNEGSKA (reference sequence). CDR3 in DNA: TGCAGTGCTAGTGGCGGGGCGGGTTCACCCCTCCACTTT. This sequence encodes CSASGGAGSPLHF.

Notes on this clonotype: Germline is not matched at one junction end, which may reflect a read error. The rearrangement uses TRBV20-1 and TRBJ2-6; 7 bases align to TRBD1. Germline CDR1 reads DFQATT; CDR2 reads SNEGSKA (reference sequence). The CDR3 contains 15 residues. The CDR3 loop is CSAKRGGSGANVPTF. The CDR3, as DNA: TGCAGTGCAAAACGAGGGGGCTCTGGGGCCAATGTCCCGACTTTC.

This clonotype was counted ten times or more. The CDR3 bases are TGTGCCAGCAGCTGGGGACTAGCGGGAGAAACAGATACGCAGTATTTT. Its translation: CASSWGLAGETDTQYF. The chain employs TRBV5-6 and TRBJ2-3, with 14 bases aligning to TRBD2. The V gene's germline CDR1 is SGHDT and CDR2 YYEEEE. With 3 bases clipped from V and 3 bases from J, the junction kept 3 bases outside the gene matches. The CDR3 is 16 residues long.

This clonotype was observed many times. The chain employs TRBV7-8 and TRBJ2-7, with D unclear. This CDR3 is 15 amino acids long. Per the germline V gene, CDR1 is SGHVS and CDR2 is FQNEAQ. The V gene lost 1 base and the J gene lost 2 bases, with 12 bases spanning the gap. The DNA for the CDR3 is TGTGCCAGCAGCTTAGAATCCGGCAGAGCCTACGAGCAGTACTTC. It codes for CASSLESGRAYEQYF.

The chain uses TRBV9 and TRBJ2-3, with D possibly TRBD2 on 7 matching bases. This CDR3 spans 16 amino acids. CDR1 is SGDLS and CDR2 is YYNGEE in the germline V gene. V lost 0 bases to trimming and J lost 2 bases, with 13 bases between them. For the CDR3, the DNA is TGTGCCAGCAGCGTAGTAGGAGGGGGGGCCACAGATACGCAGTATTTT. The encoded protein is CASSVVGGGATDTQYF. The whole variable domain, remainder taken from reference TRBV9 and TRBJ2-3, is DSGVTQTPKHLITATGQRVTLRCSPRSGDLSVYWYQQSLDQGLQFLIQYYNGEERAKGNILERFSAQQFPDLHSELNLSSLELGDSALYFCASSVVGGGATDTQYFGPGTRLTVL.

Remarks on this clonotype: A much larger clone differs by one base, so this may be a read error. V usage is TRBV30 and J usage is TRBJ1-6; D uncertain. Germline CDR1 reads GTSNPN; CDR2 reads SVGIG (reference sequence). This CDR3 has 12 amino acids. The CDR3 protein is CAWSARNSPLRF. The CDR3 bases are TGTGCCTGGAGTGCCCGCAATTCACCCCTCCGCTTT.

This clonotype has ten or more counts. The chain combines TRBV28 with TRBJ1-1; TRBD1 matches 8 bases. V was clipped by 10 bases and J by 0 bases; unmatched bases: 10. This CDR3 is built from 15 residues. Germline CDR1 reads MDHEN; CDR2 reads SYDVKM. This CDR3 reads CATAGQVSMNTEAFF. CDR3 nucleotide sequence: TGTGCCACAGCGGGACAGGTATCCATGAACACTGAAGCTTTCTTT.

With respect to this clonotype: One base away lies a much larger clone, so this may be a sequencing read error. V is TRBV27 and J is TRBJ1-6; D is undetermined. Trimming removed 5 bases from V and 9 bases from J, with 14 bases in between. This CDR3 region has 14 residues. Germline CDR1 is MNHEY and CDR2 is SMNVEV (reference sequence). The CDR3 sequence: CASSRERQSSPLHF. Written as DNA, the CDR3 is TGTGCCAGCAGTAGGGAACGGCAGAGTTCACCCCTCCACTTT.

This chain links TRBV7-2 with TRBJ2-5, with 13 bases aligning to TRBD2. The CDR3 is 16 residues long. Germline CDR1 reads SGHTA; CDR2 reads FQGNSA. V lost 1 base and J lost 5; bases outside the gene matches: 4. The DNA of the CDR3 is TGTGCCAGCAGCTTAGATGGGACTAGCGGGACTGAGACCCAGTACTTC. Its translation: CASSLDGTSGTETQYF.

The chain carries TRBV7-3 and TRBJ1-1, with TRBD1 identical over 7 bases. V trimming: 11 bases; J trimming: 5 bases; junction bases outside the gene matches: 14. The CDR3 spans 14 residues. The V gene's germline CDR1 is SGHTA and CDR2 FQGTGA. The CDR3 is CARGPGGGETEAFF. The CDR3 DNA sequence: TGTGCCCGAGGGCCAGGGGGAGGAGAGACTGAAGCTTTCTTT.

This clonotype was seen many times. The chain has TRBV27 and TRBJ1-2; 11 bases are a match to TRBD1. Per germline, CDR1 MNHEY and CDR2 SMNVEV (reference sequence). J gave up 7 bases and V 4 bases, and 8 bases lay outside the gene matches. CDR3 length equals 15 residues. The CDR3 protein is CASSSWTGGMSGYTF. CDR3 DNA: TGTGCCAGCAGTTCCTGGACAGGGGGCATGAGTGGCTACACCTTC.

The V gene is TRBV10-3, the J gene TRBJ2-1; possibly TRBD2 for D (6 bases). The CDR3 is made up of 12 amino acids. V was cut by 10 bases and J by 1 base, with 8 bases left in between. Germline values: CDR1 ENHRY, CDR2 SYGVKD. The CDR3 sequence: CATGTSYNEQFF. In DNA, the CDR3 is TGTGCCACCGGGACTTCCTACAATGAGCAGTTCTTC.

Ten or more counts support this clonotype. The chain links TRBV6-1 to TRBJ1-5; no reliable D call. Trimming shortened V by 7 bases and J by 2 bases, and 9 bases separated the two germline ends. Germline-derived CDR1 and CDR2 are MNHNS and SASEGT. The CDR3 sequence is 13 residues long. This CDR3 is CASMRERNQPQHF. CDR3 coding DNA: TGTGCCAGCATGAGAGAGCGCAATCAGCCCCAGCATTTT.

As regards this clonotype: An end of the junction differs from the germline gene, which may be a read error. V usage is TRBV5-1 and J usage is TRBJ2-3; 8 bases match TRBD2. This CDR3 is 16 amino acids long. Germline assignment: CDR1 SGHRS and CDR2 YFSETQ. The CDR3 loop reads CAGSLGSSGSTDTQYF. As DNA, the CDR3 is TGCGCCGGCAGCTTGGGGTCCAGCGGGAGTACAGATACGCAGTATTTT.

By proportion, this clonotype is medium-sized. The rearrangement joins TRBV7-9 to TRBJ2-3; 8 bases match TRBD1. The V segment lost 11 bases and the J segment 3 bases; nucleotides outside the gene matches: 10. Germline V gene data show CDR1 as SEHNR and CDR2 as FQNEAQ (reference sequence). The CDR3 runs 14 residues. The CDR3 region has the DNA TGTGCCGGCGACACAGGGGGAGGAACAGATACGCAGTATTTT. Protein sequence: CAGDTGGGTDTQYF. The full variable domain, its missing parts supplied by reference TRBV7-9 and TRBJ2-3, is DTGVSQNPRHKITKRGQNVTFRCDPISEHNRLYWYRQTLGQGPEFLTYFQNEAQLEKSRLLSDRFSAERPKGSFSTLEIQRTEQGDSAMYLCAGDTGGGTDTQYFGPGTRLTVL.

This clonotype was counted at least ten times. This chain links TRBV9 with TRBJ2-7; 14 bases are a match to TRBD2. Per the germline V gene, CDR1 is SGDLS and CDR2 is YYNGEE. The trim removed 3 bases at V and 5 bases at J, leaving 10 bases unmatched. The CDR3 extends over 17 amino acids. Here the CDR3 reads CASSDGGGTSGSHEQYF. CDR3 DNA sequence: TGTGCCAGCAGCGATGGGGGTGGGACTAGCGGGAGCCACGAGCAGTACTTC.

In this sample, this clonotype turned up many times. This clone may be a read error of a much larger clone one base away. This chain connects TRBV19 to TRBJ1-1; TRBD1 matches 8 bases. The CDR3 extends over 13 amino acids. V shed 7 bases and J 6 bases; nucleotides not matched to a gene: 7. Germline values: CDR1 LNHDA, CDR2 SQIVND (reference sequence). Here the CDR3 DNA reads TGTGCCAGTACGGGACAGGTTGCAGCTGAAGCTTTCTTT. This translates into CASTGQVAAEAFF.